This record covers a single T cell receptor (beta chain). Its antigen target is currently unknown. No clone much larger than this one lies a single base away; base qualities are absent. Including the terminal cysteine and phenylalanine, the CDR3 comprises 16 residues. Just the 48-base CDR3 DNA is kept, in frame starting at base 1. According to the germline V gene, CDR1 reads SGHDT and CDR2 reads YYEEEE. V is reduced by 0 bases and J by 0 bases, leaving a spacing of 9 bases between them. This specimen belongs to a study of pediatric ulcerative colitis (dated by TCRdb to between 2018 and 2020). At the level of the whole study: More than 5 ulcerative colitis patients had pancolitis and two had left-sided colitis, with histology consistent with ulcerative colitis in all. Ten or so newly diagnosed, treatment-naive pediatric ulcerative colitis patients and a few non-IBD control children each provided paired blood and rectal samples. Using the Pediatric Ulcerative Colitis Activity Index, a couple of patients were classed as having mild disease, several as having moderate disease and three as having acute severe colitis.

What the work shows at the level of the full study, not this receptor alone: Only four individuals were included in the healthy control group, which was small. Rectal repertoire features separated controls, mild-moderate and acute severe colitis patients; acute severe colitis showed reduced rectal diversity due to clonal expansions. Because repertoires came from total lymphocyte DNA, patterns in rare subsets such as regulatory T cells may not be reflected. For technical reasons, the blood samples of two patients yielded substantially fewer templates, so those samples were excluded from the blood-rectal overlap analysis. Clonal overlap between a subject's own blood and rectum was significantly greater in ulcerative colitis patients than in controls, which suggests more T cell trafficking to inflamed tissue. Two rectal CDR3 clonotypes were detected in all ulcerative colitis patients and were not detected in any of the controls.

Before the diagnostic colonoscopy, none of the ulcerative colitis patients had been given any immunosuppressive medication. A blood sample was obtained concurrently with the colonoscopy. The Wizard kit (Promega) was used to extract genomic DNA from the blood and intestinal samples. Through the immunoSEQ TRB Survey service, multiplex V and J primers were used to amplify rearranged CDR3 beta regions from genomic DNA. Survey-level sequencing depth of up to 500,000 reads per sample was used to keep depth equal across samples. Libraries were purified, pooled and sequenced on Illumina technology. From the authors' description of their analysis: Productive clonality, sample overlap, pairwise scatters, CDR3 beta length, V/D/J gene usage and productiveness were assessed with immunoSEQ online tools. Calculated diversity was defined as the number of unique rearrangements divided by total templates, multiplied by 100, and Shannon and Simpson indices were computed as well. For principal component analysis, Z-score normalized data were analyzed with the R prcomp function and the ggbiplot package. Blood-rectal clonal overlap within each subject was quantified with Morisita's index. Held by TCRdb, this immuneACCESS table contains in-frame sequences only and omits some clones. Under half of the omission traces to an unresolved V gene where checked; the cause of the rest is unknown. That table is the source of V, J and clone size, and D and trimming were worked out from the DNA. Within this sample are more than 50,000 clones, with 77% of them counted one time only. The ten largest clones take up 5.2% of the sample.

The chain joins TRBV5-6 to TRBJ1-4; no D gene can be assigned with confidence. The sample consisted of blood. The sequence derives from a boy between 10 and 17 years old with moderate ulcerative colitis. The bases read TGTGCCAGCAGCTTGGGCCCAACTCCAACTAATGAAAAACTGTTTTTT. Its protein product is CASSLGPTPTNEKLFF.